Given below is one TCR beta chain in context. Its specificity is unknown. This specimen comes from a study of chemoradiotherapy in HPV16-positive cancers. About the research overall: Candidate HPV-specific T-cell clones and common TCR motifs came from functional assays in two HPV16-positive patients. The study's findings and limits: The functional HPV-specific definition rests on just a couple of HPV16-positive patients. During treatment, candidate HPV-specific clones and E7-related motifs expanded in tumor. For HPV16-positive patients, expanding HPV-responsive T cells associated with longer recurrence-free survival.

V was trimmed by 2 bases and J by 5 bases, leaving 13 bases between them. The CDR3 is made up of 14 amino acids. Germline V gene sequence: CDR1 SGHNT, CDR2 YYREEE (reference sequence). Method: immunoSEQ multiplex PCR; TCRdb's copy keeps in-frame clones and lacks some. There are some 30,000 clones in the sample; about 86% occur only once, and roughly 2% lies in the top ten. This clonotype originated in a human donor with HPV-associated anogenital cancer. This chain uses TRBV5-4 with TRBJ1-2, with D possibly TRBD1 on 6 matching bases. This specimen consisted of blood, obtained from a patient who underwent chemoradiotherapy. CDR3 amino acids: CASSLDIRGYGYTF. The CDR3 DNA is TGTGCCAGCAGCTTAGATATCAGGGGATATGGCTACACCTTC.